Below are 9 T cell receptor beta chains sequenced from a single sample in a study of beta chain features in type 1 diabetes. Investigators reverse transcribed all isolated RNA, so they sequenced expressed TCRB transcripts. The repertoire was sequenced with immunoSEQ multiplex PCR; TCRdb's copy has only in-frame clones and lacks some. The sample records under 450,000 clones, about 15% being singletons. Sequencing was performed on naive CD4+ T cells from blood. The receptors were sampled from a woman between 18 and 29 years old in good health.

This clone has just one count. This sequence joins TRBV10-3 and TRBJ2-5; TRBD1 is a possible D gene (6 bases). The germline CDR1 and CDR2 sequences are ENHRY and SYGVKD. The CDR3 is made up of 16 amino acids. Trimming stripped 2 bases from V and 0 bases from J, with 13 bases between. CDR3 nucleotide sequence: TGTGCCATCAGTGAGAGGGCAGGGGCTTACCAAGAGACCCAGTACTTC. Amino acids: CAISERAGAYQETQYF.

This chain joins TRBV29-1 and TRBJ2-2; no reliable D call. The CDR3 runs to 11 residues. CDR1 and CDR2 from the germline V gene are SQVTM and ANQGSEA. Trimming cost V 7 bases and J 1 base, with 4 bases left between them. For the CDR3, the DNA is TGCAGCGGAGTGAACACCGGGGAGCTGTTTTTT. It is translated as CSGVNTGELFF.

V and J are TRBV6-6 and TRBJ1-5; TRBD1 might be the D (6 bases). This CDR3 region has 15 residues. The germline V gene encodes CDR1 MNHNY and CDR2 SVGAGI (reference sequence). V was cut by 2 bases and J by 4 bases, with 12 bases left in between. DNA for the CDR3: TGTGCCAGCAGTTACACAGGGAGAAAAAATCAGCCCCAGCATTTT. It is translated as CASSYTGRKNQPQHF.

With respect to this clone: A read error may account for a junction end that differs from germline. V and J are TRBV7-7 and TRBJ2-5; 10 nucleotides line up with TRBD2. The CDR3 runs to 15 residues. The germline V gene encodes CDR1 SSHAT and CDR2 FNYEAQ (reference sequence). CDR3 in amino acids: CASSSTGLAEETQYF. The CDR3 DNA sequence: TGTGCTAGCAGCTCGACAGGACTAGCGGAAGAGACCCAGTACTTC.

This chain uses TRBV23-1 with TRBJ2-4; D unclear. TRBV23-1 is designated an ORF whose function remains uncertain. The CDR3 is 18 amino acids. Trimming took 4 bases from V and 0 from J, leaving 19 bases between them. The CDR3: CASSPSPRHPLAKNIQYF. The CDR3 DNA sequence: TGCGCCAGCAGTCCCAGCCCCAGACATCCGCTAGCCAAAAACATTCAGTACTTC.

The rearrangement uses TRBV6-5 and TRBJ2-7, with a tentative D call TRBD1 (6 bases). V dropped 5 bases and J dropped 5 bases, with 16 bases sitting between them. Germline assignment: CDR1 MNHEY and CDR2 SVGAGI. The CDR3 totals 14 residues. The CDR3 DNA sequence: TGTGCCAGCAGTCGGTCAGGGGCGAAAAACGAGCAGTACTTC. It encodes CASSRSGAKNEQYF.

Worth noting for this clone: This specimen includes other DNA sequences encoding the same CDR3. The chain combines TRBV7-9 with TRBJ1-2, with TRBD1 identical over 9 bases. Trimming cost V 3 bases and J 2 bases; bases outside gene matches: 1. The CDR3 runs 14 residues. CDR1 and CDR2 (germline): SEHNR, FQNEAQ (reference sequence). CDR3 sequence reads: CASSLTGGNYGYTF. CDR3 coding DNA: TGTGCCAGCAGCTTGACAGGGGGAAACTATGGCTACACCTTC. The whole variable domain, remainder taken from reference TRBV7-9 and TRBJ1-2, is DTGVSQNPRHKITKRGQNVTFRCDPISEHNRLYWYRQTLGQGPEFLTYFQNEAQLEKSRLLSDRFSAERPKGSFSTLEIQRTEQGDSAMYLCASSLTGGNYGYTFGSGTRLTVV.

The CDR3 here is CASRQRGARNEQFF. The CDR3 DNA follows: TGTGCCAGCAGGCAGCGGGGAGCTAGGAATGAGCAGTTCTTC. This sequence joins TRBV13 and TRBJ2-1, with 7 positions matching TRBD2. The CDR3 contains 14 residues. Germline loops: CDR1 PRHDT, CDR2 FYEKMQ (reference sequence). The V segment lost 6 bases and the J segment 7 bases; nucleotides outside the gene matches: 9.

This chain connects TRBV9 to TRBJ2-1, with TRBD2 matching over 9 bases. Per the germline V gene, CDR1 is SGDLS and CDR2 is YYNGEE. After removal of 1 base from V and 8 bases from J, the junction contained 7 bases not matched to a gene. The CDR3 extends over 15 amino acids. CDR3 protein: CASSVLSASGDEQFF. The CDR3, as DNA: TGTGCCAGCAGCGTATTAAGCGCTAGCGGGGATGAGCAGTTCTTC.